Listed below are T cell receptor beta chains from one sample, sequenced in a study of CXCR3-negative and CXCR3-positive naive CD8 T cells. Reprocessing the 5' RACE reads, TCRdb reports a single entry for every CDR3 protein and omits DNA. The sample spans approximately 90,000 distinct CDR3 sequences; the ten largest clones claim approximately 0.54%. The source material was naive CXCR3+ CD8+ T cells from blood. All receptors derive from a human donor in good health. Some clones in this sample may be carry-over from other donors' samples. Both conserved end residues are part of each CDR3.

v_call	j_call	cdr3_aa
TRBV12-3/TRBV12-4	TRBJ2-1	CASSLGPRGSYNEQFF
TRBV7-2	TRBJ2-7	CASRLGQGALEQYF
TRBV20-1	TRBJ2-5	CSAPDADRVAQETQYF
TRBV4-2	TRBJ1-1	CASSQATNTEAFF
TRBV6-2/TRBV6-3	TRBJ2-7	CASSELTISGLVEQYF
TRBV28	TRBJ2-7	CASSELLRGLEQYF
TRBV6-5	TRBJ1-1	CASSFGGPNTEAFF
TRBV29-1	TRBJ1-2	CSTTLLDSYGYTF
TRBV7-6	TRBJ1-6	CASSLAPSYNSPLHF
TRBV13	TRBJ1-2	CASSPRDSRFYGYTF
TRBV29-1	TRBJ2-1	CSVEDRGVGNEQFF
TRBV23-1	TRBJ1-5	CASSQSAKVKGRNQPQHF
TRBV21-1	TRBJ1-1	CASSKGGVLMGAFF
TRBV20-1	TRBJ2-6	CSAPKPGANVLTF
TRBV23-1	TRBJ1-1	CASSQSTGVAFF
TRBV7-8	TRBJ2-1	CASSLQTGGGYNEQFF
TRBV6-6	TRBJ2-3	CASAPLQDVTDTQYF
TRBV28	TRBJ2-4	CASSFRGLAKNIQYF
TRBV25-1	TRBJ2-7	CASSADHGTVGSYEQYF
TRBV29-1	TRBJ1-2	CSVEGVQGAHGYTF
TRBV4-1	TRBJ2-7	CASSPTASGYSYEQYF
TRBV7-7	TRBJ2-5	CASSLEGYQETQYF
TRBV4-1	TRBJ1-2	CASSQDSFYGYTF
TRBV15	TRBJ2-1	CATSEPGGGNEQFF
TRBV5-1	TRBJ2-2	CASIQKGAKFTGELFF
TRBV7-9	TRBJ2-7	CASSFSGRAYEQYF
TRBV9	TRBJ2-7	CASSPRQGKESYEQYF
TRBV7-2	TRBJ1-5	CASSLGLGKASNQPQHF
TRBV7-9	TRBJ2-1	CASSRTGGDEQFF
TRBV12-3/TRBV12-4	TRBJ2-3	CASSLVGGTTGTDTQYF
TRBV5-6	TRBJ2-1	CASSLGGSYNEQFF
TRBV28	TRBJ2-5	CASSFFRWGGADQETQYF